This entry lists 21 T cell receptor beta chains sequenced from one sample in a study of early T cells in non-severe SARS-CoV-2 infection. TCRdb called the 5' RACE reads again in MiXCR, with one record for every CDR3 protein. The data contain about 31,000 distinct CDR3 sequences, 5.4% of them singletons. Material: whole blood. All receptors come from an adult who was a healthcare worker with PCR-confirmed SARS-CoV-2 infection or an uninfected control (not recorded which).

The chain has TRBV4-2 and TRBJ2-7; 10 bases match TRBD2. CDR1 is LGHNA, CDR2 YNFKEQ, per germline. The CDR3 has 17 amino acids. V trimming: 0 bases; J trimming: 0 bases; junction bases outside the gene matches: 5. CDR3 DNA sequence: TGTGCCAGCAGCCAAGAGAGGGGACTAGCGCACTCCTACGAGCAGTACTTC. This codes for CASSQERGLAHSYEQYF.

The chain uses TRBV7-8 and TRBJ1-1; a possible D gene is TRBD1 (6 bases). Per germline, CDR1 SGHVS and CDR2 FQNEAQ. The CDR3 totals 14 residues. V lost 4 bases to trimming and J lost 6 bases, with 15 bases between them. The CDR3 DNA follows: TGTGCCAGCAGCTCCCAAGGGGGGGCCGCTGAAGCTTTCTTT. This encodes CASSSQGGAAEAFF.

Points on this clonotype: A junction boundary mismatches the germline segment, possibly from a read error. The J gene is TRBJ2-4, the V gene TRBV7-2; 11 bases map to TRBD2. Germline V gene data show CDR1 as SGHTA and CDR2 as FQGNSA. CDR3 length equals 16 residues. In DNA, the CDR3 is TGTGCCAGCAGCCCACGTTCACTAGCGGGGGAGCCCTTACGATTCTTC. Protein product: CASSPRSLAGEPLRFF.

There are many counts of this clonotype. The V gene is TRBV18, the J gene TRBJ1-5; D is undetermined. This CDR3 has 12 residues. V was clipped by 4 bases and J by 7 bases, with 8 bases between them. In germline, CDR1 is KGHSH, CDR2 LQKENI. The CDR3 nucleotides read TGTGCCAGCTCACAAGGCTCCCAGCCCCAGCATTTT. As protein: CASSQGSQPQHF.

At least ten counts were recorded for this clonotype. The chain couples TRBV3-1 to TRBJ2-7, with TRBD2 matching 8 bases. From germline, CDR1 is LGHDT and CDR2 YNNKEL (reference sequence). V lost 1 base, J lost 5 bases, and 4 bases stayed unmatched. The CDR3 extends over 14 amino acids. CDR3 protein: CASSQAGGPNEQYF. DNA for the CDR3: TGTGCCAGCAGCCAAGCGGGAGGGCCAAACGAGCAGTACTTC.

For the CDR3, the DNA is TGTGCCAGCAACCCAGGACAGGGAGGTTGGAGCAATCAGCCCCAGCATTTT. Its translation is CASNPGQGGWSNQPQHF. This chain uses TRBV6-6 with TRBJ1-5, with 8 bases lining up with TRBD1. The CDR3 consists of 17 residues. V dropped 7 bases and J dropped 1; count of bases not matched to a gene: 12. Germline values: CDR1 MNHNY, CDR2 SVGAGI (reference sequence).

This clonotype was detected a few times. J is TRBJ2-1 and V is TRBV6-2 or TRBV6-3; D possibly corresponds to TRBD1 (6 bases). The CDR3 has 12 residues. Germline loops: CDR1 MNHEY, CDR2 SVGEGT. V was clipped by 4 bases and J by 9 bases, with 10 bases between them. As DNA, the CDR3 is TGTGCCAGCAGTTCACAGGGTGGTGAGCAGTTCTTC. As protein: CASSSQGGEQFF.

The DNA of the CDR3 is TGTGCCAGCAGCTTAACCGGGACAGGGTTGGGAGAGCAGTACTTC. It encodes CASSLTGTGLGEQYF. The V gene is TRBV5-5, the J gene TRBJ2-7; 9 bases map to TRBD1. Germline CDR1 SGHKS, CDR2 YYEKEE (reference sequence). CDR3 size: 15 residues. V shed 2 bases, J shed 7 bases, and the junction held 10 bases outside the gene matches.

This clonotype was recorded at least ten times. The CDR3 sequence: CATGLAGQETQYF. DNA for the CDR3: TGTGCCACCGGACTAGCGGGACAAGAGACCCAGTACTTC. The chain carries TRBV15 and TRBJ2-5, with 12 bases fitting TRBD2. The CDR3 has 13 residues. Per germline, CDR1 LNHNV and CDR2 YYDKDF (reference sequence). Trimming removed 8 bases from V and 2 bases from J; junction bases left unmatched: 0.

This clonotype turned up a few times. The CDR3 nucleotides read TGTGCCATCAGCCAGGGGGCGGGCTCACCCCTCCACTTT. It yields the protein CAISQGAGSPLHF. The V call is TRBV10-3, the J call TRBJ1-6; TRBD1 aligns across 8 bases. The germline V gene has CDR1 ENHRY and CDR2 SYGVKD. V lost 6 bases, J lost 10 bases, and 5 bases stayed unmatched. This CDR3 has 13 residues.

The chain carries TRBV20-1 and TRBJ1-5; D is possibly TRBD1 (6 bases). Trimming took off 4 bases at V and 2 bases at J, with 15 bases between the two ends. Germline V gene lookup returns CDR1 DFQATT and CDR2 SNEGSKA (reference sequence). CDR3 length: 15 amino acids. CDR3 residues: CSATPTGSGNQPQHF. CDR3 sequence (DNA): TGCAGTGCTACACCTACAGGGTCTGGCAATCAGCCCCAGCATTTT.

The CDR3 here is CSARDSGQGFLEQYF. In DNA, the CDR3 is TGCAGTGCTAGAGATTCGGGACAGGGGTTTCTCGAGCAGTACTTC. This sequence joins TRBV20-1 and TRBJ2-7; 10 positions match TRBD1. The ends lost 0 bases at V and 6 bases at J; junction bases unmatched: 8. The CDR3 spans 15 residues. Germline assignment: CDR1 DFQATT and CDR2 SNEGSKA (reference sequence).

This clonotype was counted only a few times. This chain connects TRBV5-1 to TRBJ2-7, with 8 nucleotides matching TRBD2. Germline CDR1 SGHRS, CDR2 YFSETQ. This CDR3 spans 15 amino acids. Losses at the gene ends were 4 bases for V and 4 bases for J; bases not matched to a gene: 10. The CDR3 DNA follows: TGCGCCAGCAGCCCAGGTGGTGGGACTAGGTACGAGCAGTACTTC. It is translated as CASSPGGGTRYEQYF.

This clonotype was observed at least ten times. The J gene is TRBJ2-2, the V gene TRBV7-6, with no clear D. V lost 0 bases and J lost 8, with 10 bases in between. The CDR3 is 14 residues long. Germline V gene lookup returns CDR1 SGHVS and CDR2 FNYEAQ. CDR3 residues: CASSLAPTSGELFF. The CDR3 DNA follows: TGTGCCAGCAGCTTAGCGCCCACCTCGGGGGAGCTGTTTTTT.

This clonotype has a count of ten or more. This chain joins TRBV18 and TRBJ1-1; D ambiguous. Germline values: CDR1 KGHSH, CDR2 LQKENI. Trimming removed 4 bases from V and 4 bases from J, with 19 bases in between. The CDR3 covers 16 residues. The DNA for the CDR3 is TGTGCCAGCTCACGAACCCAGGAGAGGGTTCGCACTGAAGCTTTCTTT. Residues: CASSRTQERVRTEAFF.

The table lists this clonotype with many counts. This chain joins TRBV27 and TRBJ1-2; TRBD1 agrees at 9 bases. The V segment lost 9 bases and the J segment 4 bases; nucleotides outside the gene matches: 12. The germline CDR1 and CDR2 sequences are MNHEY and SMNVEV (reference sequence). There are 15 residues in the CDR3. CDR3 coding DNA: TGTGCCAGTAAAGAACGGAAGGGACAGGGCTATGGCTACACCTTC. Its translation: CASKERKGQGYGYTF.

Many counts were recorded for this clonotype. The chain has TRBV6-1 and TRBJ1-2; perhaps TRBD1 as D (6 bases). V was cut by 5 bases and J by 0 bases, with 13 bases left in between. The CDR3 runs to 15 residues. Germline-derived CDR1 and CDR2 are MNHNS and SASEGT. The DNA of the CDR3 is TGTGCCAGCAGTCCTAGGGGGACCGCTAACTATGGCTACACCTTC. This encodes CASSPRGTANYGYTF.

In the case of this clonotype: A much larger clone differs from this one at a single base, so this may be a read error. The V gene is TRBV6-4, the J gene TRBJ2-1; 7 bases match TRBD2. The CDR3 runs 14 residues. Germline-derived CDR1 and CDR2 are MRHNA and SNTAGT. CDR3 sequence (DNA): TGTACCAGCAGTGTAACTAGCGTGGCAAGCGAGCAGTTCTTC. As protein: CTSSVTSVASEQFF.

This chain connects TRBV29-1 to TRBJ2-5; a weak D match, TRBD2 (5 bases). Germline V gene data show CDR1 as SQVTM and CDR2 as ANQGSEA. This CDR3 has 11 amino acids. Trimming took off 7 bases at V and 5 bases at J, with 11 bases between the two ends. The CDR3 region is CSAGGGETQYF. The CDR3 region has the DNA TGCAGCGCGGGTGGCGGGGAGACCCAGTACTTC.

There are many counts of this clonotype. The J gene is TRBJ2-1, the V gene TRBV20-1; 7 bases match TRBD2. There are 16 residues in the CDR3. Germline V CDR1 and CDR2: DFQATT, SNEGSKA (reference sequence). The ends lost 3 bases at V and 0 bases at J; junction bases unmatched: 8. The CDR3 nucleotides are TGCAGTGCTAGCCCTCTTGGCGGGAGCTCCTACAATGAGCAGTTCTTC. Its translation is CSASPLGGSSYNEQFF.

The chain is built from TRBV30 and TRBJ1-4; 7 bases align to TRBD1. Germline-derived CDR1 and CDR2 are GTSNPN and SVGIG (reference sequence). V was pared by 2 bases and J by 7 bases, with 4 bases of the junction left unmatched. The CDR3 has 13 amino acids. The CDR3 loop is CAWSPHRGEKLFF. CDR3 coding DNA: TGTGCCTGGAGTCCTCACAGGGGTGAAAAACTGTTTTTT. The variable domain in full, completed from reference TRBV30 and TRBJ1-4, reads SQTIHQWPATLVQPVGSPLSLECTVEGTSNPNLYWYRQAAGRGLQLLFYSVGIGQISSEVPQNLSASRPQDRQFILSSKKLLLSDSGFYLCAWSPHRGEKLFFGSGTQLSVL.